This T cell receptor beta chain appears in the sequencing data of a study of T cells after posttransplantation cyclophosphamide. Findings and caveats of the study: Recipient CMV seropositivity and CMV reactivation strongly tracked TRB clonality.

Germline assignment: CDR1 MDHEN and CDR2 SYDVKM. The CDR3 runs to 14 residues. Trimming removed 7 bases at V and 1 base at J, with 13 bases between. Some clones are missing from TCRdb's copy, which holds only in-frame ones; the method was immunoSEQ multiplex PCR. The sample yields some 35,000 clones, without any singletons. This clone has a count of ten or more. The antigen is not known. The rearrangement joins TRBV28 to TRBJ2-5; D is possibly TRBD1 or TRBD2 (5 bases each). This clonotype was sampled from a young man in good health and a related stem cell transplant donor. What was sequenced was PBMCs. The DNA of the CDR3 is TGTGCCAGCAAGAGGGGAAGATCCCAAGAGACCCAGTACTTC. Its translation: CASKRGRSQETQYF. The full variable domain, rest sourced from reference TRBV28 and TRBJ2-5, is DVKVTQSSRYLVKRTGEKVFLECVQDMDHENMFWYRQDPGLGLRLIYFSYDVKMKEKGDIPEGYSVSREKKERFSLILESASTNQTSMYLCASKRGRSQETQYFGPGTRLLVL.